The entry that follows covers one T cell receptor beta chain sequence. No antigen is known for it. CDR3 regions were amplified by Arm-PCR using iRepertoire HTBI primers to build TCR beta libraries. MiXCR, run by TCRdb on the multiplex PCR reads, gives a single entry per CDR3 protein. The data show approximately 350,000 distinct CDR3 sequences, with around 23% seen just once and less than 30% held by the top ten. Described time point: persistent/refractory GD, antithyroid drugs over 5 years with positive TRAb. The authors made the TCR library using RNA they extracted from PBMCs. These data originate in a study of regulatory T cells in long-lasting Graves disease. Across the whole study: Persistent Graves' disease meant over 5 years of antithyroid drugs with positive TSH receptor antibodies.

Points from the study as a whole: Comparison showed that persistent patients shared more public clonotypes (fewer than 3,000) than new patients (around 1,000).

Source: peripheral blood mononuclear cells (PBMCs), taken when the disease was refractory, from a patient treated with antithyroid drugs. This clonotype was sampled from a woman in her thirties or forties with Graves disease.

DNA of the CDR3: TGTGCCAGAGGGTGGGACGGGGAGCTGTTTTTT. Residues: CARGWDGELFF. The chain couples TRBV7-2 to TRBJ2-2; no firm D call. Trimming shortened V by 9 bases and J by 7 bases, and 9 bases separated the two germline ends. The CDR3 covers 11 residues. Germline values: CDR1 SGHTA, CDR2 FQGNSA.